Below are 8 T cell receptor beta chains sequenced from a single sample in a study of long-term antiretroviral therapy in people with HIV. Samples were assayed with immunoSEQ v3.0 at survey level. Generated by immunoSEQ multiplex PCR, the TCRdb table keeps only in-frame clones and is missing some. The sample contains some 25,000 clones, just over 85% of which appear only once. This specimen was unsorted PBMCs, taken about 4.5 years after starting antiretroviral therapy. All receptors come from a man aged 25 to 45 with HIV.

The J gene is TRBJ1-5, the V gene TRBV27; D unclear. Germline V gene sequence: CDR1 MNHEY, CDR2 SMNVEV (reference sequence). V was clipped by 6 bases and J by 2 bases, with 8 bases between them. This CDR3 region has 13 residues. The CDR3 nucleotides read TGTGCCAGCAGGCCCGGCGGCAATCAGCCCCAGCATTTT. This sequence encodes CASRPGGNQPQHF.

The rearrangement joins TRBV19 to TRBJ2-1, with D maybe TRBD1 (6 bases). The CDR3 covers 15 residues. Germline CDR1 LNHDA, CDR2 SQIVND (reference sequence). V lost 6 bases, J lost 1 base, and 13 bases lay in between. The CDR3, as DNA: TGTGCCAGTAGGAGAACAGGGAATTCCTACAATGAGCAGTTCTTC. It translates to CASRRTGNSYNEQFF.

The rearrangement joins TRBV7-2 to TRBJ2-7, with 8 positions matching TRBD1. The germline CDR1 and CDR2 sequences are SGHTA and FQGNSA. The V segment lost 0 bases and the J segment 5 bases; nucleotides outside the gene matches: 6. The CDR3 sequence is 15 residues long. CDR3 nucleotide sequence: TGTGCCAGCAGCTTAGCGACAGGGGAGGTCCACGAGCAGTACTTC. Its translation: CASSLATGEVHEQYF.

The chain combines TRBV5-6 with TRBJ1-1; the D gene is possibly TRBD1 (5 bases). Trimming pared 3 bases from V and 3 bases from J, leaving 15 bases between. The CDR3 covers 15 residues. Germline loops: CDR1 SGHDT, CDR2 YYEEEE. Here the CDR3 reads CASSYSGSLDTEAFF. In DNA form, the CDR3 reads TGTGCCAGCAGCTATTCAGGGTCCTTGGACACTGAAGCTTTCTTT.

The chain employs TRBV6-6 and TRBJ2-5, with 7 bases that match TRBD1. From germline, CDR1 is MNHNY and CDR2 SVGAGI (reference sequence). The CDR3 totals 13 residues. Germline trimming cut 8 bases from V and 1 base from J; bases unmatched to any gene: 4. CDR3 loop: CASLRDSQETQYF. The DNA of the CDR3 is TGTGCCAGCCTTAGGGACAGCCAAGAGACCCAGTACTTC.

The V gene is TRBV27, the J gene TRBJ2-1; no reliable D call. The CDR3 extends over 13 amino acids. Germline-derived CDR1 and CDR2 are MNHEY and SMNVEV (reference sequence). Trimming left V 5 bases short and J 7 bases short, with 12 bases between. CDR3 coding DNA: TGTGCCAGCAGTAAACCGGCCGATAATGAGCAGTTCTTC. It specifies CASSKPADNEQFF.

This chain links TRBV4-3 with TRBJ2-1; 7 bases are a match to TRBD2. CDR3 length equals 16 residues. The trim removed 1 base at V and 6 bases at J, leaving 9 bases unmatched. Germline assignment: CDR1 LGHNA and CDR2 YSLEER. DNA of the CDR3: TGCGCCAGCAGCCAAGCCCGGGAGGCGTTTGTCAATGAGCAGTTCTTC. It is translated as CASSQAREAFVNEQFF.

The chain uses TRBV27 and TRBJ1-6; no clear D. V was clipped by 3 bases and J by 9 bases, with 27 bases between them. Germline V gene sequence: CDR1 MNHEY, CDR2 SMNVEV (reference sequence). The CDR3 loop spans 19 amino acids. CDR3 amino acids: CASSFSRTTTPVGFSPLHF. The CDR3 coding sequence is TGTGCCAGCAGTTTTAGTAGAACCACAACACCGGTCGGCTTTTCACCCCTCCACTTT.